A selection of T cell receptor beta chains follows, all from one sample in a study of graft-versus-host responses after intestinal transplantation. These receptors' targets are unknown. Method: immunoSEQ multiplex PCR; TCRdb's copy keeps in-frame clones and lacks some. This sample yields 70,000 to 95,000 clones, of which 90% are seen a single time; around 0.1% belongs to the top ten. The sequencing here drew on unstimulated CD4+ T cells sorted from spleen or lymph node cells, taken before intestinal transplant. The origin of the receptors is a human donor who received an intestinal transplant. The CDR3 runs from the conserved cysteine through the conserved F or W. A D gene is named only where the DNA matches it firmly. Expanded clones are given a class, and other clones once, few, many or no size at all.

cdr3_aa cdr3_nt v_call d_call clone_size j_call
CASSYRNLGGTEAFF TGTGCCAGCAGTTACCGCAACCTCGGGGGTACTGAAGCTTTCTTT TRBV6-5 NA NA TRBJ1-1
CASRPSGTTNTGELFF TGTGCCAGCAGGCCCTCCGGGACTACGAACACCGGGGAGCTGTTTTTT TRBV7-2 TRBD2 NA TRBJ2-2
CASTLSGGPYNEQFF TGTGCCAGCACCCTTAGCGGGGGGCCCTACAATGAGCAGTTCTTC TRBV6-4 TRBD2 NA TRBJ2-1
CASSEGQTEAFF TGTGCCAGCAGTGAAGGACAGACTGAAGCTTTCTTT TRBV2 NA NA TRBJ1-1
CASSIGPGQGIEQYF TGCGCCAGCAGCATAGGACCGGGACAGGGAATCGAGCAGTACTTC TRBV5-1 TRBD1 NA TRBJ2-7
CASSRGSSGTDTQYF TGTGCCAGCAGTCGGGGTAGCTCGGGCACAGATACGCAGTATTTT TRBV6-5 NA NA TRBJ2-3
CASSQDGPSNQPQHF TGCGCCAGCAGCCAAGACGGTCCCTCGAATCAGCCCCAGCATTTT TRBV4-1 NA NA TRBJ1-5
CASGGRQQGEGETQYF TGTGCCAGCGGGGGGAGGCAACAGGGGGAAGGAGAGACCCAGTACTTC TRBV6-6 TRBD1 NA TRBJ2-5
CASSLQEDQPQHF TGTGCCAGCAGTTTACAGGAAGATCAGCCCCAGCATTTT TRBV6-6 NA NA TRBJ1-5
CASSVGAGVTDTQYF TGTGCCAGCAGCGTAGGAGCGGGGGTCACAGATACGCAGTATTTT TRBV9 TRBD2 NA TRBJ2-3
CASSGAGRRGSYNEQFF TGTGCCAGCAGCGGAGCTGGGAGGCGGGGATCCTACAATGAGCAGTTCTTC TRBV9 NA NA TRBJ2-1
CASSVGTGAYEQYF TGTGCCAGCAGCGTCGGGACAGGGGCCTACGAGCAGTACTTC TRBV9 TRBD1 NA TRBJ2-7
CATSRVGLAGAKTNEQFF TGTGCCACCAGCAGAGTCGGCCTAGCGGGGGCCAAAACCAATGAGCAGTTCTTC TRBV15 TRBD2 NA TRBJ2-1
CASSHGHQPGNTIYF TGCGCCAGCAGCCACGGACACCAGCCTGGAAACACCATATATTTT TRBV4-1 NA once TRBJ1-3
CASNEDRPYNEQFF TGTGCCAGCAACGAAGACAGGCCCTACAATGAGCAGTTCTTC TRBV6-1 NA NA TRBJ2-1
CASRVTGDSPLHF TGCGCCAGCAGGGTAACAGGGGATTCACCCCTCCACTTT TRBV5-1 TRBD1 NA TRBJ1-6
CASKPGLASETQYF TGTGCCAGCAAACCTGGACTAGCGTCCGAGACCCAGTACTTC TRBV14 TRBD2 NA TRBJ2-5
CASSERAGWDTQYF TGTGCCAGCAGTGAAAGGGCGGGGTGGGATACGCAGTATTTT TRBV6-1 NA NA TRBJ2-3
CASSPYDRAPGNTIYF TGTGCCAGCTCACCATACGACAGGGCTCCTGGAAACACCATATATTTT TRBV18 TRBD1 NA TRBJ1-3
CASSVSSGASMDTQYF TGTGCCAGCAGCGTTTCGAGCGGGGCCAGCATGGATACGCAGTATTTT TRBV9 TRBD2 NA TRBJ2-3
CATSRDPGGSINGYTF TGTGCCACCAGCAGAGATCCAGGGGGCAGCATCAATGGCTACACCTTC TRBV15 TRBD1 NA TRBJ1-2
CASSARLLADTQYF TGTGCCAGCAGCGCTCGACTCCTAGCAGATACGCAGTATTTT TRBV9 NA NA TRBJ2-3
CASSENGGTQYF TGCGCCAGCAGCGAGAACGGGGGGACCCAGTACTTC TRBV5-1 NA NA TRBJ2-5
CASSDLTGASPLHF TGTGCCAGCAGCGACCTGACAGGGGCGTCACCCCTCCACTTT TRBV7-9 TRBD1 few TRBJ1-6
CASTRWGDYGYTF TGTGCCAGCACCCGCTGGGGGGACTATGGCTACACCTTC TRBV5-5 NA NA TRBJ1-2
CASRKGNRALNTGELFF TGTGCCAGCAGGAAGGGGAACAGGGCCCTCAACACCGGGGAGCTGTTTTTT TRBV2 NA once TRBJ2-2
CASSQVWRGGEQFF TGTGCCAGCAGCCAAGTTTGGAGGGGGGGTGAGCAGTTCTTC TRBV4-2 NA NA TRBJ2-1
CASKQTMNTEAFF TGTGCCAGCAAACAAACCATGAACACTGAAGCTTTCTTT TRBV27 NA NA TRBJ1-1
CASGGGLGNEQFF TGTGCCAGCGGTGGAGGGTTGGGGAATGAGCAGTTCTTC TRBV2 NA NA TRBJ2-1
CASSLYRGTEAFF TGTGCCAGCAGTCTATACAGGGGGACTGAAGCTTTCTTT TRBV6-6 TRBD1 NA TRBJ1-1
CASSPRQGRNSYEQYF TGTGCCAGCAGCCCCAGACAGGGCCGAAACTCCTACGAGCAGTACTTC TRBV9 TRBD1 NA TRBJ2-7
CASRPSGGTDTQYF TGTGCCAGCCGACCCTCGGGGGGCACAGATACGCAGTATTTT TRBV7-8 NA NA TRBJ2-3
CASSRGQGSNQPQHF TGTGCCAGTAGCCGCGGACAGGGTAGCAATCAGCCCCAGCATTTT TRBV19 TRBD1 NA TRBJ1-5
CASSVQNQETQYF TGTGCCAGCAGTGTCCAGAACCAAGAGACCCAGTACTTC TRBV2 NA NA TRBJ2-5
CASSQGLRDTIYF TGTGCCAGCAGCCAGGGCCTGAGAGACACCATATATTTT TRBV5-6 NA few TRBJ1-3
CASSPGVSQYEQYF TGTGCCAGCTCCCCCGGAGTTAGCCAGTACGAGCAGTACTTC TRBV25-1 NA NA TRBJ2-7
CASTETSGGTLRQYF TGTGCCAGCACCGAGACTAGCGGGGGGACCCTACGGCAGTACTTC TRBV6-1 TRBD2 NA TRBJ2-7
CASSHWGQSMNTEAFF TGTGCCAGCAGCCATTGGGGACAGAGCATGAACACTGAAGCTTTCTTT TRBV14 TRBD1 NA TRBJ1-1
CASSPRLAGGPGEQFF TGTGCCAGCAGCCCAAGACTAGCGGGGGGGCCTGGTGAGCAGTTCTTC TRBV7-2 TRBD2 NA TRBJ2-1
CASSSGTLGWETQYF TGTGCCAGCAGCTCAGGGACTCTAGGTTGGGAGACCCAGTACTTC TRBV5-4 NA NA TRBJ2-5
CASSNSEKLFF TGTGCCAGCAGCAATAGTGAAAAACTGTTTTTT TRBV21-1 NA once TRBJ1-4
CASSSGGAWPQETQYF TGCGCCAGCAGTTCGGGGGGGGCTTGGCCACAAGAGACCCAGTACTTC TRBV5-1 TRBD2 NA TRBJ2-5
CASSPNTGELFF TGCGCCAGCAGCCCTAACACCGGGGAGCTGTTTTTT TRBV5-1 NA few TRBJ2-2
CASSESGGYGYTF TGCGCCAGCAGTGAGTCAGGGGGCTATGGCTACACCTTC TRBV10-1 NA few TRBJ1-2
CASSPRVQGLEAFF TGTGCCAGCAGCCCCCGCGTACAGGGTTTAGAAGCTTTCTTT TRBV7-2 NA NA TRBJ1-1
CSAKGGMETQYF TGCAGCGCAAAAGGGGGAATGGAGACCCAGTACTTC TRBV29-1 NA NA TRBJ2-5
CASSPGQGQEKLFF TGTGCCAGCAGCCCGGGACAGGGGCAGGAAAAACTGTTTTTT TRBV7-9 TRBD1 NA TRBJ1-4
CASSIDGGQRGYTF TGTGCCAGTAGTATAGATGGGGGCCAGCGAGGCTACACCTTC TRBV19 NA NA TRBJ1-2
CASRSQEANYGYTF TGTGCCAGCAGGTCGCAGGAAGCTAACTATGGCTACACCTTC TRBV9 NA NA TRBJ1-2
CASSWDRAPSYEQYF TGCGCCAGCAGCTGGGACAGGGCCCCGTCCTACGAGCAGTACTTC TRBV5-1 TRBD1 NA TRBJ2-7
CASSQDGEAFF TGCGCCAGCAGCCAAGACGGTGAAGCTTTCTTT TRBV4-1 NA NA TRBJ1-1
CASSLGGFNYGYTF TGTGCCAGCAGCTTAGGAGGGTTTAACTATGGCTACACCTTC TRBV7-2 NA NA TRBJ1-2